This TCR beta chain derives from a study of tumour-infiltrating T cells in Burkitt lymphoma. Study as a whole: Patients covered every epidemiological subtype of Burkitt lymphoma. Productive clonality predicted overall and progression-free survival. The study's findings and limits: Public clonotypes, several, appeared across numerous Burkitt lymphoma patients.

The repertoire was sequenced with immunoSEQ multiplex PCR; TCRdb's copy has only in-frame clones and lacks some. The table shows 350 to 550 clones, with roughly a sixth occurring only once. The CDR3 spans 14 residues. CDR1 is SNHLY and CDR2 is FYNNEI in the germline V gene. Trimming shortened V by 4 bases and J by 3 bases, and 12 bases separated the two germline ends. On this clone: Its antigen is undetermined.

The sequenced material came from tumor tissue. The receptor comes from a human donor with Burkitt lymphoma. This sequence joins TRBV2 and TRBJ1-1; a weak D match, TRBD1 (5 bases). Here the CDR3 DNA reads TGTGCCAGCAGTGGGGGCCCGGGTGACACTGAAGCTTTCTTT. The encoded protein is CASSGGPGDTEAFF.